Presented here are 14 T cell receptor beta chains from one specimen sequenced in a study of blood T cell repertoires in COVID-19 (dated by TCRdb to the early 2020s). Library creation used the immunoSEQ multiplex PCR assay. The clones in this table, taken by TCRdb from immuneACCESS, are in-frame only. Not every clone is retained; where verified, under half of the shortfall comes from an unresolved V gene, and the cause of the rest is unknown. Present in this sample are tens of thousands of clones, about 83% of which were seen just once. The ten largest make up approximately 15% of the sample. Source material: peripheral blood. Receptors were obtained from a man aged 35 to 55 with acute or convalescent COVID-19.

V usage is TRBV7-2 and J usage is TRBJ1-6, with D possibly matching TRBD1 (5 bases). V was shortened by 1 base and J by 3 bases, with 13 bases between the two germline ends. From germline, CDR1 is SGHTA and CDR2 FQGNSA. The CDR3 runs 17 residues. CDR3 coding DNA: TGTGCCAGCAGCTTAGATTCCCAGGGCGGCTATAATTCACCCCTCCACTTT. It specifies CASSLDSQGGYNSPLHF.

The rearrangement links TRBV9 to TRBJ1-3; 7 positions match TRBD1. This CDR3 contains 15 residues. Germline assignment: CDR1 SGDLS and CDR2 YYNGEE. The V gene end was trimmed by 6 bases and the J gene end by 0 bases; junction bases not matched to a gene: 6. CDR3 sequence: CASTVGQSSGNTIYF. CDR3 DNA: TGTGCCAGCACCGTGGGACAGAGCTCTGGAAACACCATATATTTT.

For this clone: One end of the junction is discordant with germline, which a read error may explain. J is TRBJ1-2 and V is TRBV2; no clear D. This CDR3 is 16 amino acids long. CDR1 SNHLY and CDR2 FYNNEI come from the germline V gene. In DNA, the CDR3 is TGTGCCAGCAGCGAAGACCGCCGGTTCGCTTCCTATGGCTACACCTTC. Protein: CASSEDRRFASYGYTF.

This clone was recorded only once. V is TRBV27 and J is TRBJ1-2; D possibly corresponds to TRBD1 (5 bases). The length of the CDR3 is 13 residues. The germline V gene encodes CDR1 MNHEY and CDR2 SMNVEV (reference sequence). V was clipped by 5 bases and J by 5 bases, with 12 bases between them. The CDR3 loop is CASSKAGKYGYTF. DNA of the CDR3: TGTGCCAGCAGTAAGGCAGGGAAATATGGCTACACCTTC.

The DNA for the CDR3 is TGTGCCAGCACAAGGGGCCAGGGCTACACCTTC. Translated, it gives CASTRGQGYTF. The rearrangement links TRBV6-6 to TRBJ1-2; D may be TRBD1 (5 bases). This CDR3 spans 11 amino acids. The V gene lost 7 bases and the J gene lost 8 bases, with 11 bases spanning the gap. CDR1 and CDR2 (germline): MNHNY, SVGAGI (reference sequence).

This sequence joins TRBV5-5 and TRBJ2-3; D is possibly TRBD2 (6 bases). The V end lost 5 bases, the J end lost 1 base, and 11 bases lay between the germline ends. Germline assignment: CDR1 SGHKS and CDR2 YYEKEE (reference sequence). The CDR3 contains 14 residues. The chain's CDR3 is CASSRGWGTDTQYF. CDR3 nucleotide sequence: TGTGCCAGCAGTCGGGGGTGGGGCACAGATACGCAGTATTTT.

This chain links TRBV19 with TRBJ2-2, with 10 positions matching TRBD2. The CDR3 is made up of 16 amino acids. In germline, CDR1 is LNHDA, CDR2 SQIVND (reference sequence). J lost 7 bases, V lost 4 bases, and 9 bases had no gene match. CDR3 DNA: TGTGCCAGTAGTAGGTTTGATCTAGCGGGAGTCGGGGAGCTGTTTTTT. This translates into CASSRFDLAGVGELFF. Full variable domain (missing parts from reference TRBV19 and TRBJ2-2): DGGITQSPKYLFRKEGQNVTLSCEQNLNHDAMYWYRQDPGQGLRLIYYSQIVNDFQKGDIAEGYSVSREKKESFPLTVTSAQKNPTAFYLCASSRFDLAGVGELFFGEGSRLTVL.

This chain connects TRBV25-1 to TRBJ2-5; 7 bases are shared with TRBD1. Germline loops: CDR1 MGHDK, CDR2 SYGVNS. The CDR3 is made up of 15 amino acids. After removal of 2 bases from V and 3 bases from J, the junction contained 6 bases not matched to a gene. CDR3 sequence reads: CASSEGGQVKETQYF. CDR3 in DNA: TGTGCCAGCAGTGAAGGTGGACAGGTCAAAGAGACCCAGTACTTC.

The chain combines TRBV6-6 with TRBJ1-2; 7 nucleotides line up with TRBD1. The germline gives CDR1 MNHNY, CDR2 SVGAGI (reference sequence). There are 15 residues in the CDR3. Trimming removed 0 bases from V and 7 bases from J; junction bases left unmatched: 8. The CDR3 coding sequence is TGTGCCAGCAGTTACTCTCAACAGGGGTATCGTGGCTACACCTTC. This translates into CASSYSQQGYRGYTF.

V is TRBV5-1 and J is TRBJ2-7, with D perhaps matching TRBD2 (7 bases). The V end was cut by 8 bases, the J end by 4 bases, with 22 bases between. This CDR3 is built from 15 residues. Germline loops: CDR1 SGHRS, CDR2 YFSETQ. The CDR3 reads CASTTGGLPGYEQYV. The CDR3 coding sequence is TGCGCCAGTACCACGGGGGGCCTGCCCGGGTACGAGCAGTACGTC.

The chain uses TRBV18 and TRBJ2-5; D is perhaps TRBD2 (5 bases). V lost 6 bases and J lost 2, with 10 bases in between. This CDR3 comprises 13 residues. The germline V gene encodes CDR1 KGHSH and CDR2 LQKENI. The CDR3 DNA is TGTGCCAGCTCCCCCGGGGTTCAAGAGACCCAGTACTTC. It yields the protein CASSPGVQETQYF.

The V call is TRBV18, the J call TRBJ1-1; no reliable D call. Germline assignment: CDR1 KGHSH and CDR2 LQKENI. Trimming stripped 3 bases from V and 1 base from J, with 6 bases between. The CDR3 runs to 13 residues. The CDR3 reads CASSPNSNTEAFF. The CDR3 DNA sequence: TGTGCCAGCTCACCTAACTCGAACACTGAAGCTTTCTTT.

The genes are TRBV18 and TRBJ1-5; 9 bases map to TRBD1. After removal of 5 bases from V and 9 bases from J, the junction contained 14 bases not matched to a gene. The germline V gene encodes CDR1 KGHSH and CDR2 LQKENI. The CDR3 is 16 residues long. CDR3 amino acids: CASSAIGQGPTRPQHF. DNA for the CDR3: TGTGCCAGCTCAGCAATTGGACAGGGGCCCACTCGGCCCCAGCATTTT.

The chain carries TRBV19 and TRBJ2-2; unclear D gene. The CDR3 totals 13 residues. V lost 6 bases and J 11 bases, leaving 16 bases between the germline ends. CDR1 is LNHDA and CDR2 is SQIVND in the germline V gene (reference sequence). The CDR3 coding sequence is TGTGCCAGTAGGGAACAAGGAGTGGGTGAGCTGTTTTTT. This translates into CASREQGVGELFF.